The clone carrying this T cell receptor (beta chain) appeared many times. Its antigen is not known. This sample stems from a study of post-analysis software for immune sequencing data. Researchers reported that TCR beta cDNA libraries carried unique molecular identifiers. When 1 to 10 million T cells were used, they gave roughly 490,000 cDNA molecules. In TCRdb, the PCR reads were re-called with MiXCR into one record per CDR3 protein. The data hold some 450,000 distinct CDR3 sequences, with under 55% observed a single time. V was shortened by 4 bases and J by 3 bases, with 10 bases between the two germline ends. The CDR3 runs to 13 residues. Germline assignment: CDR1 SGHTA and CDR2 FQGNSA. Study-wide findings and caveats: Included in a set of a handful of TRBV segments more frequent in patients than controls were TRBV5-6, TRBV5-1 and TRBV20-1. Significantly lower normalized Chao1 diversity was seen in multiple sclerosis patients than in controls.

The V and J genes are TRBV7-2 and TRBJ2-7, with D possibly matching TRBD2 (5 bases). The sequence was collected from a girl between 5 and 17 years old with multiple sclerosis. Sequenced: blood. CDR3 bases: TGTGCCAGCAGCTCAAGGACTGGCTACGAGCAGTACTTC. Translating gives CASSSRTGYEQYF. Complete variable domain (other parts from reference TRBV7-2 and TRBJ2-7): GAGVSQSPSNKVTEKGKDVELRCDPISGHTALYWYRQSLGQGLEFLIYFQGNSAPDKSGLPSDRFSAERTGGSVSTLTIQRTQQEDSAVYLCASSSRTGYEQYFGPGTRLTVT.